This T cell receptor (beta chain) was sequenced in a study of CD8 T cells in ankylosing spondylitis. Notes on the study in general: Clones that were linked to disease were CD8+ and were relatively rare in peripheral blood. Ankylosing spondylitis blood seemed to carry a telltale TCR beta motif made of fewer than 10 highly homologous variants. In ankylosing spondylitis patients, matched synovial fluid reportedly showed significant enrichment of disease-linked clones. Both synovial fluid and blood in reactive arthritis had previously been reported to carry some motif variants.

This CDR3 is built from 12 residues. Germline loops: CDR1 DFQATT, CDR2 SNEGSKA (reference sequence). J was trimmed by 5 bases and V by 6 bases; bases with no gene match: 6. Preparation of TCR beta libraries was done by quantitative 5'-RACE with molecular barcodes. TCRdb called the 5' RACE reads again in MiXCR, with one record for every CDR3 protein. The sample yields roughly 670,000 distinct CDR3 sequences, roughly 20% seen once. This clonotype was observed a few times. Its antigen is not identified. This sequence was found in a male donor with ankylosing spondylitis. Specimen: blood, either unsorted or a sorted T cell fraction (not recorded which). The chain recombines TRBV20-1 with TRBJ2-5; 7 positions match TRBD2. The CDR3 coding sequence is TGCAGTGCCAGGGAGGGGCCGGAGACCCAGTACTTC. Translating it yields CSAREGPETQYF.